A single T cell receptor (beta chain) is shown here with its context. The CDR3 extends over 13 amino acids. In germline, CDR1 is ENHRY, CDR2 SYGVKD. V gave up 0 bases and J gave up 6 bases, with 6 bases separating them. Use of 60 Vbeta and 13 Jbeta primers characterized the PCR. Profiling relied on immunoSEQ multiplex PCR, and the TCRdb table lists in-frame clones only, not all of them. The data hold 75,000 to 85,000 clones, with around 81% observed a single time. These data belong to a study of cytomegalovirus exposure and HLA in healthy donors. Sequences were obtained from PBMCs. The source of this sequence is a male donor in good health and CMV-seronegative. The chain recombines TRBV10-3 with TRBJ2-1; no clear D. CDR3 nucleotide sequence: TGTGCCATCAGTGAGTCGCGAGTCAATGAGCAGTTCTTC. Protein: CAISESRVNEQFF.